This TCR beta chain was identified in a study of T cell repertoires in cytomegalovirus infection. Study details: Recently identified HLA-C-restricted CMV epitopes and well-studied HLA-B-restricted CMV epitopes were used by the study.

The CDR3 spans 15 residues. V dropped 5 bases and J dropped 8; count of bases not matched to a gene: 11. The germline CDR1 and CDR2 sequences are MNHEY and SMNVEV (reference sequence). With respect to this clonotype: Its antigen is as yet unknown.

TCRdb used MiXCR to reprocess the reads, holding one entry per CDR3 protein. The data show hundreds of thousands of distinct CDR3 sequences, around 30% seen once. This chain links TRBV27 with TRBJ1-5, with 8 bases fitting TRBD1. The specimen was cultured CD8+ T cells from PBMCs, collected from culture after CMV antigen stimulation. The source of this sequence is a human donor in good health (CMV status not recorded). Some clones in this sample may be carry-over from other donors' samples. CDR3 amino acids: CASSLRIGQGKPQHF. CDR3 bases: TGTGCCAGCAGTCTCCGAATCGGACAGGGCAAGCCCCAGCATTTT.